This T cell receptor beta chain was found in a study of T cells in women clearing cervical HPV infection. For the study at large: Blood came at first lesion visit for cases, post-clearance for controls. HLA type could not be excluded as a confounder.

This table comes from immunoSEQ multiplex PCR, and its TCRdb copy is limited to in-frame clones, with some not included. In all, the sample yields around 44,000 clones. V was clipped by 8 bases and J by 4 bases, with 17 bases between them. The CDR3 has 14 residues. CDR1 and CDR2 (germline): LNHDA, SQIVND (reference sequence). On this clone: The read stops 3 residues short of the end of the CDR3; the missing end is completed from the germline J gene.

This TCR was sampled from a woman between 18 and 75 years old with a cervical HPV16 infection that either progressed to CIN3+ or cleared (not recorded which). Sequenced material: blood buffy coat. The chain joins TRBV19 to TRBJ1-2; a weak D match, TRBD1 (6 bases). The sequenced part of the CDR3 DNA is TGTGCCAGTTCCCCCGGGACATTTTCCTATGGC. Protein product: CASSPGTFSYG. The full-length CDR3 reads as CASSPGTFSYGYTF. Full variable domain (rest looked up from reference TRBV19 and TRBJ1-2): DGGITQSPKYLFRKEGQNVTLSCEQNLNHDAMYWYRQDPGQGLRLIYYSQIVNDFQKGDIAEGYSVSREKKESFPLTVTSAQKNPTAFYLCASSPGTFSYGYTFGSGTRLTVV.